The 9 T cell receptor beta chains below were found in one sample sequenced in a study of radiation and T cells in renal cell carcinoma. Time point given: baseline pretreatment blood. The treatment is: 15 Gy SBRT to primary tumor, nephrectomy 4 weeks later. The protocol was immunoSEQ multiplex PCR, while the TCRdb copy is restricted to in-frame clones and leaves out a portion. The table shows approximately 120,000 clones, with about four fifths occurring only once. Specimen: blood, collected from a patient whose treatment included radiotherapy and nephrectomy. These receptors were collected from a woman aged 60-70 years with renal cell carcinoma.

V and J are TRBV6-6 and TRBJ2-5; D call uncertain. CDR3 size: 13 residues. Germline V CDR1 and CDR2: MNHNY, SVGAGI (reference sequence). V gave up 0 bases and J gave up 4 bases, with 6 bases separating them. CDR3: CASSYSGRETQYF. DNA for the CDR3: TGTGCCAGCAGTTACTCGGGCAGAGAGACCCAGTACTTC.

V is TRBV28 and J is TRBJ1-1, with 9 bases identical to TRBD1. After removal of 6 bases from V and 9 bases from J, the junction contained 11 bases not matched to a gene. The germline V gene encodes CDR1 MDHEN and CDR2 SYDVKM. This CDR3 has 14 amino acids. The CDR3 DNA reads TGTGCCAGCAGAGACTCCGGGACAGGGAGTAAAGCTTTCTTT. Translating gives CASRDSGTGSKAFF. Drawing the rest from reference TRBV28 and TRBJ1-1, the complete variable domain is DVKVTQSSRYLVKRTGEKVFLECVQDMDHENMFWYRQDPGLGLRLIYFSYDVKMKEKGDIPEGYSVSREKKERFSLILESASTNQTSMYLCASRDSGTGSKAFFGQGTRLTVV.

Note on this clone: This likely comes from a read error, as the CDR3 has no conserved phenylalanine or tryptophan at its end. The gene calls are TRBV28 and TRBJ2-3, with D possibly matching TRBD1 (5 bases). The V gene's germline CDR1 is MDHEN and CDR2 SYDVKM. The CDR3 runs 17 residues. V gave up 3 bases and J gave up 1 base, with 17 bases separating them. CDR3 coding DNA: TGTGCCAGCAGTTTCTGGGGCAGTCGGTTGGGCACAGATACGCAGTATATT. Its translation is CASSFWGSRLGTDTQYI.

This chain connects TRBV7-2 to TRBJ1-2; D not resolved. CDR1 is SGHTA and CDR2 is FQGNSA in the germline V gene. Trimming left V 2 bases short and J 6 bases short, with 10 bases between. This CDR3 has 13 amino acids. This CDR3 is CASSLWEGHGYTF. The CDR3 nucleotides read TGTGCCAGCAGCTTATGGGAGGGTCATGGCTACACCTTC.

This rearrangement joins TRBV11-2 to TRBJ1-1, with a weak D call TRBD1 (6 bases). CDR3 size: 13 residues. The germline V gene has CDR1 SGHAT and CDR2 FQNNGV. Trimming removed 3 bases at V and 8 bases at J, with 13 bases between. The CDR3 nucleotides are TGTGCCAGCAGCTTTTACCCGGGACAAGAAGCTTTCTTT. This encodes CASSFYPGQEAFF.

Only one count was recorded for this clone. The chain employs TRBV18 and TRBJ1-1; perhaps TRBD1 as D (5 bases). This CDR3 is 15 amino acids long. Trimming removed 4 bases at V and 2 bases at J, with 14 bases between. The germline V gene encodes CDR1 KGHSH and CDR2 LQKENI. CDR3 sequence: CASSLTIDSNTEAFF. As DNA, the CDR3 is TGTGCCAGCTCACTTACCATAGACAGTAACACTGAAGCTTTCTTT.

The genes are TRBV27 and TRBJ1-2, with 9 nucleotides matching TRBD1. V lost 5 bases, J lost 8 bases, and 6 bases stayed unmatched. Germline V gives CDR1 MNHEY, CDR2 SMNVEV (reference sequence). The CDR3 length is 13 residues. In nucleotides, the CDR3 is TGTGCCAGCAGTACGGGACAGGGAGGGGGCTACACCTTC. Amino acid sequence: CASSTGQGGGYTF.

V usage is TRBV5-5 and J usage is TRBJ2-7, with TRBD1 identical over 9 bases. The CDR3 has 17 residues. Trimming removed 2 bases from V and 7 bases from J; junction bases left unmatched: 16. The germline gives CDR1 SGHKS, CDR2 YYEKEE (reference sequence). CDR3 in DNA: TGTGCCAGCAGCTTTTCTCAATTTTCCGGGACAGGGTATGAGCAGTACTTC. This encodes CASSFSQFSGTGYEQYF.

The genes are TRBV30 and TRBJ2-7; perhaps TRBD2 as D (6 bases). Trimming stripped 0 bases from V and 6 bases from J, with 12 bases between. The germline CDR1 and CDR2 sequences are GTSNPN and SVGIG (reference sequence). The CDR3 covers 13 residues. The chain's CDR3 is CAWSVYGGAEQYF. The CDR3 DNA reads TGTGCCTGGAGTGTATACGGGGGTGCCGAGCAGTACTTC.